The T cell receptor (beta chain) under discussion was sequenced for a study of blood T cell repertoires in COVID-19. Study at large: The analysed material was cDNA or gDNA that came from T cells, B-cell-depleted T cells, or PBMCs.

Enrolled during active infection, Seattle patients were then followed longitudinally. This CDR3 is 15 amino acids long. The V and J ends lost 1 base and 6 bases, in that order; junction bases with no gene match: 6. CDR1 is SGHNT, CDR2 YENEEA, per germline. In the authors' workflow: Researchers report that nucleated cell counts were estimated from reference gene primer amplification. Clones were sequenced by immunoSEQ multiplex PCR, and TCRdb holds only the in-frame ones, with some missing. V and J calls and clone size are given by that table; D and trimming were obtained from the DNA. The sample lists 300,000 to 450,000 clones, more than 70% occurring once.

The chain uses TRBV11-3 and TRBJ2-1, with 7 bases identical to TRBD2. Specimen: peripheral blood. The source of this sequence is a woman between 55 and 75 years old with COVID-19, enrolled during active disease. As DNA, the CDR3 is TGTGCCAGCAGCTTAGGGCCTAGCGGTTTCAATGAGCAGTTCTTC. Amino acid sequence: CASSLGPSGFNEQFF.